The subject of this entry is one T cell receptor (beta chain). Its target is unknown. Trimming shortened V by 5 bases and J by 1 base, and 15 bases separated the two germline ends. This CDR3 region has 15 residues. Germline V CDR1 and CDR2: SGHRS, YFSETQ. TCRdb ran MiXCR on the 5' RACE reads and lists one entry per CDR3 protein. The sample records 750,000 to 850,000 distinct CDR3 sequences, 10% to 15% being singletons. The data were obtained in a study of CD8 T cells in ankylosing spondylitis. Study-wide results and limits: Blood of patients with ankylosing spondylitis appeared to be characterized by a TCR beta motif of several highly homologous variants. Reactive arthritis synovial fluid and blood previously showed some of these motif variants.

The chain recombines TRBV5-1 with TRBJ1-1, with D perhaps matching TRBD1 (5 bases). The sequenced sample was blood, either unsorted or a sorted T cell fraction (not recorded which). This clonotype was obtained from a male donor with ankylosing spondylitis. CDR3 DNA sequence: TGCGCCAGCAGGCCCACCCTGACAGAGAACACTGAAGCTTTCTTT. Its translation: CASRPTLTENTEAFF.